This TCR beta chain came from a study of cytomegalovirus exposure and HLA in healthy donors. About the study: As released early, the data held 70 million to 100 million unique TCRs from HLA-typed donors. Study-wide results and caveats: DRB1 had the most TCR associations and HLA-C the fewest, a later analysis found, with rates varying by HLA locus. HLA restriction was apparent for most CMV-associated TCR beta chains in a later analysis.

It was with 60 Vbeta and 13 Jbeta primers that the PCR ran. Source study methods: Counted up in a later analysis, unique TCR beta chains came to about 83 million, with around 9.9 million shared. Clones were sequenced by immunoSEQ multiplex PCR, and TCRdb holds only the in-frame ones, with some missing. V and J calls plus clone size are reproduced from that table; the DNA served to infer D and trimming. The table shows some 200,000 clones, with 75% to 90% occurring only once. A remark on this clone: Antigen unknown.

This CDR3 is 15 amino acids long. V shed 5 bases and J shed 7 bases, with 18 bases lying between them. Germline loops: CDR1 SGHVS, CDR2 FNYEAQ. The sequence came from a middle-aged man in good health and CMV-seropositive. The chain recombines TRBV7-6 with TRBJ1-5; TRBD1 might be the D (6 bases). Material: PBMCs. CDR3 nucleotides: TGTGCCAGCAGCCGGTCCGGGGGGGCAGGGCAGCCCCAGCATTTT. Translation gives CASSRSGGAGQPQHF. Using reference TRBV7-6 and TRBJ1-5 for the parts outside the CDR3, the full variable domain is GAGVSQSPRYKVTKRGQDVALRCDPISGHVSLYWYRQALGQGPEFLTYFNYEAQQDKSGLPNDRFSAERPEGSISTLTIQRTEQRDSAMYRCASSRSGGAGQPQHFGDGTRLSIL.